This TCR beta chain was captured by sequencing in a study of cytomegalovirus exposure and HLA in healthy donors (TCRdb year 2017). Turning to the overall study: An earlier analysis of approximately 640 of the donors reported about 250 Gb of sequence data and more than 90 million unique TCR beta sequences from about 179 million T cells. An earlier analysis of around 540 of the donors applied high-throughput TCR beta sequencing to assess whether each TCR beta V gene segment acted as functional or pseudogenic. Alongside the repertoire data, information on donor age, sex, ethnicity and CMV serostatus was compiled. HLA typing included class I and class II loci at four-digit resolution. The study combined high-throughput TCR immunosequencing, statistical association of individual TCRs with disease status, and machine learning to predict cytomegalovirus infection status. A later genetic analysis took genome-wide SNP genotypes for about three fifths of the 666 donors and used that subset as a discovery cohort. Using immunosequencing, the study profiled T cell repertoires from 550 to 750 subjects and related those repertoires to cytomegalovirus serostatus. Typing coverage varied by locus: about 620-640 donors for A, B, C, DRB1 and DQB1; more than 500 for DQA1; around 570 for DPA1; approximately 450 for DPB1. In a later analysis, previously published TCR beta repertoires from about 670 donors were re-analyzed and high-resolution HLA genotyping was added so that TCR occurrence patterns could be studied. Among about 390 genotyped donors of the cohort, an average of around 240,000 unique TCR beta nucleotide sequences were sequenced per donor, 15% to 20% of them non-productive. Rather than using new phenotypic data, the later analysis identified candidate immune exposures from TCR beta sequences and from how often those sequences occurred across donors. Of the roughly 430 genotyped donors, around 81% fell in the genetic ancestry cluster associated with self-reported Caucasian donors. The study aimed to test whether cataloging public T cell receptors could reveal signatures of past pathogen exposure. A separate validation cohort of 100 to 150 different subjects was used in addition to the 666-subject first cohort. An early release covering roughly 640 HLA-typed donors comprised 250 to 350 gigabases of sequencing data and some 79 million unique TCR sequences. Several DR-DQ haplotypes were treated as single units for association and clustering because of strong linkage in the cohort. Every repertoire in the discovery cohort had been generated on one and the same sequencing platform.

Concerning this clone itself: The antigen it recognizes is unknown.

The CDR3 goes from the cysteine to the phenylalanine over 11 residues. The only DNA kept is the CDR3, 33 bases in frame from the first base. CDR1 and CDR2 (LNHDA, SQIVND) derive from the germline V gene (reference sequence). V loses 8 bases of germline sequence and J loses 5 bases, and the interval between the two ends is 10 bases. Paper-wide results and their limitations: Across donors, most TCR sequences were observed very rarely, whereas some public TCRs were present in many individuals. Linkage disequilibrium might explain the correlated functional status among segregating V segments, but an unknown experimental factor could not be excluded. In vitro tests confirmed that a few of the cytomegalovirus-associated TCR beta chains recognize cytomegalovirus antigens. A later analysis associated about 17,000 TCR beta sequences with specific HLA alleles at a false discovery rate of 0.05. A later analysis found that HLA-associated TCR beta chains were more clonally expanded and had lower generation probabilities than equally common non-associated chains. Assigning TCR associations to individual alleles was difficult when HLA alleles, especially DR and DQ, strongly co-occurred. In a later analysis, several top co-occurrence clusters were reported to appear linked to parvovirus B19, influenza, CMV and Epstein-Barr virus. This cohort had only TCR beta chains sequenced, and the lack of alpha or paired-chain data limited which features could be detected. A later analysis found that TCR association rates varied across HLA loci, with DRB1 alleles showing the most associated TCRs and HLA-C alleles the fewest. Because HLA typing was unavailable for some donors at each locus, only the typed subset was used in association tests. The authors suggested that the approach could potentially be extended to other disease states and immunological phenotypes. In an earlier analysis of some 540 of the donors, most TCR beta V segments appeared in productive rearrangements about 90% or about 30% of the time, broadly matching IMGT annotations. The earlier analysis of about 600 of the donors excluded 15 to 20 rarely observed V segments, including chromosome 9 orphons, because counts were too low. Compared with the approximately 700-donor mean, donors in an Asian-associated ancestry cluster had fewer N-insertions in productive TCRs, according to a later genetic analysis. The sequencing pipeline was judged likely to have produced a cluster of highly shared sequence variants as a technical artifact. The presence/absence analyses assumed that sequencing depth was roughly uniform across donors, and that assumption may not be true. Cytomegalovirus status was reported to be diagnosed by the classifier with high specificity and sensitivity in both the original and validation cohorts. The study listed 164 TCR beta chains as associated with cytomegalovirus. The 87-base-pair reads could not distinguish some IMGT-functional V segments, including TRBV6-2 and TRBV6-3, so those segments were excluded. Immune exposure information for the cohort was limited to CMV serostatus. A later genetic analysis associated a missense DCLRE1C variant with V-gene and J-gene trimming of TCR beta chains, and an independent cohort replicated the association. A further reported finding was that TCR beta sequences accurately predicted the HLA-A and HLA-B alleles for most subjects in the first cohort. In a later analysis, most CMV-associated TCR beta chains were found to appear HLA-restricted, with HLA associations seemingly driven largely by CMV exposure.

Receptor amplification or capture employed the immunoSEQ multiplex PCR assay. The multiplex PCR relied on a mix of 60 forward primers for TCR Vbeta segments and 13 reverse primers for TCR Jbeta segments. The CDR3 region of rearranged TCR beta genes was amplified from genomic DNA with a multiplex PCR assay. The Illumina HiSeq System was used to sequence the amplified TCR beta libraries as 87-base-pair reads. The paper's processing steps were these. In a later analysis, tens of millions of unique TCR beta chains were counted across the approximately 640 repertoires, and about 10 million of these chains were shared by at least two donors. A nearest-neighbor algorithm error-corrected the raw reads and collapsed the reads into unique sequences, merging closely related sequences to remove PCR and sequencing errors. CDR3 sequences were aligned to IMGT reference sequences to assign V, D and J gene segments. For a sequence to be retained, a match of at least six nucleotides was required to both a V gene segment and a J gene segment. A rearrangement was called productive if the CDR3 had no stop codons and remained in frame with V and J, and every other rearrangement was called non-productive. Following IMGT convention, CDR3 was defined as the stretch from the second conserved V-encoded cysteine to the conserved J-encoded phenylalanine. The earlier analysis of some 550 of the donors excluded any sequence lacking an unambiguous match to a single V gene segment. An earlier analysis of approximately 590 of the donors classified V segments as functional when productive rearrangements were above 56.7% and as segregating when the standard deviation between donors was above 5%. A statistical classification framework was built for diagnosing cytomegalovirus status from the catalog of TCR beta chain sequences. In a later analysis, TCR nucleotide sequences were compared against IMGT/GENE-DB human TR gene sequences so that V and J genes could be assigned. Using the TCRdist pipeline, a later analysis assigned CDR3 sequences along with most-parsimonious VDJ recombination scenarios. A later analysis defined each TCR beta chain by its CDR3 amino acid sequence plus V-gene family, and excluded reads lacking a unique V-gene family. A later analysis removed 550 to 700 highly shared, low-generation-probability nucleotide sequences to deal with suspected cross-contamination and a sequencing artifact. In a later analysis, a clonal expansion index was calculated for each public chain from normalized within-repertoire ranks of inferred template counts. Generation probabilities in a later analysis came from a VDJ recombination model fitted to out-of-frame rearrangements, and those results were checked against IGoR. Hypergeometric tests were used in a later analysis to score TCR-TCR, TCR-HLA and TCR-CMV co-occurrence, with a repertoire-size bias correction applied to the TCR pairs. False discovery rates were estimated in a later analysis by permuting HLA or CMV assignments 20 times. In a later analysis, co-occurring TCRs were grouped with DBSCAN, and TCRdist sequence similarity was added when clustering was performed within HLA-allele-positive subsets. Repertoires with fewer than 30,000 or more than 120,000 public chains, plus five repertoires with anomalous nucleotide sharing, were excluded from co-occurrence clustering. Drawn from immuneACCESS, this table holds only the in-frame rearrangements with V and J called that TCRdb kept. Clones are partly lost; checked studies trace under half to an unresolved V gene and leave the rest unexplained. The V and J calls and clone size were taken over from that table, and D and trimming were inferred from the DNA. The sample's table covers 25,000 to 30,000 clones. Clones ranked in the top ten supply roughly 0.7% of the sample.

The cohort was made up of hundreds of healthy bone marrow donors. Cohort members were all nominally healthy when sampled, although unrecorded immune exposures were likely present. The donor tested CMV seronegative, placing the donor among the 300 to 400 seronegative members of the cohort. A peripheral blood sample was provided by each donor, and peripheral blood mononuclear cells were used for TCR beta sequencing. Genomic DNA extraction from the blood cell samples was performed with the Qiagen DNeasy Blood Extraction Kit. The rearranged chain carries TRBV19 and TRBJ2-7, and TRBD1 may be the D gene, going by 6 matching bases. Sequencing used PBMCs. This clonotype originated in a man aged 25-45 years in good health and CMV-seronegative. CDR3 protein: CASGGHDEQYF. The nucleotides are TGTGCCAGTGGGGGCCATGACGAGCAGTACTTC.